The rows below give T cell receptor beta chains drawn from one sample of a study of CD8+CD57+ T cells in acquired aplastic anemia. TCRdb analysed the reads with MiXCR anew, one entry per CDR3 protein. The table includes 450,000 to 550,000 distinct CDR3 sequences, under 40% detected once. Sequences were obtained from sorted CD4+, CD8+, or CD8+CD57+ T cells (not recorded which) from PBMCs. The receptors shown here come from a human donor with aplastic anemia. CDR3s include the opening cysteine and the closing phenylalanine or tryptophan. Each record gives: D gene, V gene, clone size, J gene, CDR3 DNA, CDR3 protein. A D gene is named only where the DNA matches it firmly. Not every row has a clone size; where given, it reads once, few, many or a size class.

D: -; V: TRBV19; size: -; J: TRBJ2-7; DNA: TGTGCCAGTAGTACAGGGCACTCCTACGAGCAGTACTTC; CDR3: CASSTGHSYEQYF
D: -; V: TRBV28; size: -; J: TRBJ1-5; DNA: TGTGCCAGCGACTCTGGGTTTAGCAATCAGCCCCAGCATTTT; CDR3: CASDSGFSNQPQHF
D: -; V: TRBV2; size: many; J: TRBJ2-7; DNA: TGTGCCAGCAGTCGGACAGTCTCCTACGAGCAGTACTTC; CDR3: CASSRTVSYEQYF
D: -; V: TRBV12-3/TRBV12-4; size: -; J: TRBJ1-2; DNA: TGTGCCAGCAGGAGACACACAGAAAATTATGGCTACACCTTC; CDR3: CASRRHTENYGYTF
D: -; V: TRBV25-1; size: -; J: TRBJ2-7; DNA: TGTGCCAGCAGTGACCTCAGCTTGACACAGACCAGAGGCGAGCAGTACTTC; CDR3: CASSDLSLTQTRGEQYF
D: TRBD1; V: TRBV19; size: -; J: TRBJ1-5; DNA: TGTGCCAGTAGTATCGACAGGGGAGCGGGCAATCAGCCCCAGCATTTT; CDR3: CASSIDRGAGNQPQHF
D: -; V: TRBV7-6; size: -; J: TRBJ1-2; DNA: TGTGCCAGCAGCCCCTCGCCCGGGAGGTATGGCTACACCTTC; CDR3: CASSPSPGRYGYTF
D: TRBD2; V: TRBV4-2; size: -; J: TRBJ2-1; DNA: TGTGCCAGCAGCCAAAGCGGGGGGGGGACCCTCCACAATGAGCAGTTCTTC; CDR3: CASSQSGGGTLHNEQFF
D: -; V: TRBV6-5; size: -; J: TRBJ1-4; DNA: TGTGCCAGCAGTTACTCGACGGAAGGTTTCGAAAAACTGTTTTTT; CDR3: CASSYSTEGFEKLFF
D: -; V: TRBV7-3; size: few; J: TRBJ2-7; DNA: TGTGCCAGCAGCTTGGGACCGCTCTACGAGCAGTACTTC; CDR3: CASSLGPLYEQYF
D: -; V: TRBV2; size: -; J: TRBJ2-1; DNA: TGTGCCAGCAGTGATGGAGGCAGAAGGTCCTACGATGAGCAGTTCTTC; CDR3: CASSDGGRRSYDEQFF
D: -; V: TRBV7-3; size: many; J: TRBJ1-2; DNA: TGTGCCAGCAGCTTAAGTGCGGGGCTGAGTGGCTACACCTTC; CDR3: CASSLSAGLSGYTF
D: -; V: TRBV11-1; size: -; J: TRBJ2-3; DNA: TGTGCCAGCAGCTTGCCGGGTCCACAAGAGGATACGCAGTATTTT; CDR3: CASSLPGPQEDTQYF
D: TRBD1; V: TRBV9; size: few; J: TRBJ1-1; DNA: TGTGCCAGCAGCGCAAATACAGGGGGCCGCACTGAAGCTTTCTTT; CDR3: CASSANTGGRTEAFF
D: -; V: TRBV25-1; size: few; J: TRBJ1-6; DNA: TGTGCCAGCAGCCCGAGGGGGGCATCCTATAATTCACCCCTCCACTTT; CDR3: CASSPRGASYNSPLHF
D: -; V: TRBV24-1; size: many; J: TRBJ1-1; DNA: TGTGCCACCAGAGCAGGGTACGCCACTGAAGCTTTCTTT; CDR3: CATRAGYATEAFF
D: -; V: TRBV9; size: many; J: TRBJ1-2; DNA: TGTGCCAGCAGCGTTTTGAGGGGAGGCTACACCTTC; CDR3: CASSVLRGGYTF
D: -; V: TRBV5-1; size: -; J: TRBJ2-1; DNA: TGCGCCAGCAGCTTTGGGGAGGTTGATGAGACCCAGTTCTTC; CDR3: CASSFGEVDETQFF
D: TRBD1; V: TRBV25-1; size: many; J: TRBJ1-2; DNA: TGTGCCAGCAGTGATCCAGGGGGCGGGCGGGCTAACTATGGCTACACCTTC; CDR3: CASSDPGGGRANYGYTF
D: TRBD2; V: TRBV5-1; size: many; J: TRBJ2-7; DNA: TGCGCCAGCAGCTCCGGGACTAGCGGGTGGGCCGAGCAGTACTTC; CDR3: CASSSGTSGWAEQYF
D: -; V: TRBV7-9; size: many; J: TRBJ2-1; DNA: TGTGCCAGCAGCTTAAGGCTGGGCGGGAATGAGCAGTTCTTC; CDR3: CASSLRLGGNEQFF
D: TRBD1; V: TRBV19; size: many; J: TRBJ1-4; DNA: TGTGCCAGTAGTATAGCTGACAGGGCCCACGAAAAACTGTTTTTT; CDR3: CASSIADRAHEKLFF
D: -; V: TRBV11-2; size: -; J: TRBJ1-6; DNA: TGTGCCAGCAGCCGTCAGACCGGGACCCTTAATTCACCCCTCCACTTT; CDR3: CASSRQTGTLNSPLHF
D: TRBD2; V: TRBV7-2; size: -; J: TRBJ2-3; DNA: TGTGCCAGCAGCTTAGCTGCGGGAGGACCCAAGGGTACGCAGTATTTT; CDR3: CASSLAAGGPKGTQYF